These 28 T cell receptor beta chains were all obtained from the same sample, sequenced in a study of T cell responses to AZD1222 COVID-19 vaccine. Libraries were prepared by immunoSEQ multiplex PCR; TCRdb keeps only in-frame clonotypes and omits some of them. The sample has over 65,000 clones; around 92% are singletons. The specimen comprised peripheral blood, sampled on day 0 of MenACWY control vaccination. The receptors here all came from an adult in good health.

This sequence joins TRBV13 and TRBJ1-1, with no clear D. Germline assignment: CDR1 PRHDT and CDR2 FYEKMQ (reference sequence). The CDR3 is 13 amino acids. V lost 1 base and J 0 bases, leaving 3 bases between the germline ends. In nucleotides, the CDR3 is TGTGCCAGCAGCTTAGAAGTGAACACTGAAGCTTTCTTT. This gives the protein CASSLEVNTEAFF. The variable domain in full, with the rest retrieved from reference TRBV13 and TRBJ1-1, is AAGVIQSPRHLIKEKRETATLKCYPIPRHDTVYWYQQGPGQDPQFLISFYEKMQSDKGSIPDRFSAQQFSDYHSELNMSSLELGDSALYFCASSLEVNTEAFFGQGTRLTVV.

The chain carries TRBV4-3 and TRBJ1-5; D remains ambiguous. The germline gives CDR1 LGHNA, CDR2 YSLEER. Trimming took off 0 bases at V and 6 bases at J, with 6 bases between the two ends. The CDR3 has 13 residues. The CDR3, as DNA: TGCGCCAGCAGCCAAGATCACGGTCAGCCCCAGCATTTT. Translation gives CASSQDHGQPQHF.

The rearrangement uses TRBV5-1 and TRBJ2-7; 11 nucleotides agree with TRBD1. Per germline, CDR1 SGHRS and CDR2 YFSETQ. V lost 4 bases to trimming and J lost 5 bases; unmatched junction nucleotides: 5. The CDR3 totals 14 residues. The CDR3 region is CASSHGQGANEQYF. Here the CDR3 DNA reads TGCGCCAGCAGCCATGGACAGGGGGCCAACGAGCAGTACTTC.

This chain joins TRBV29-1 and TRBJ2-5; maybe TRBD2 (6 bases). In germline, CDR1 is SQVTM, CDR2 ANQGSEA. The CDR3 sequence is 8 residues long. Here the CDR3 DNA reads TGCAGTGGGGACTCACAGTACTTC. This gives the protein CSGDSQYF.

The chain employs TRBV5-5 and TRBJ2-5; perhaps D is TRBD1 or TRBD2 (5 bases each). The CDR3 is made up of 16 amino acids. Per the germline V gene, CDR1 is SGHKS and CDR2 is YYEKEE (reference sequence). V was cut by 3 bases and J by 3 bases, with 18 bases left in between. CDR3 sequence reads: CASSWGRSVGKETQYF. The CDR3 coding sequence is TGTGCCAGCAGCTGGGGACGGTCGGTGGGCAAAGAGACCCAGTACTTC.

V usage is TRBV5-1 and J usage is TRBJ1-2, with a tentative D call TRBD1 (5 bases). The CDR3 has 16 residues. Germline V CDR1 and CDR2: SGHRS, YFSETQ. V was cut by 4 bases and J by 1 base, with 17 bases left in between. In nucleotides, the CDR3 is TGCGCCAGCAGCCCCCAGGGTCAGGGCATTAACTATGGCTACACCTTC. This gives the protein CASSPQGQGINYGYTF.

The chain joins TRBV6-4 to TRBJ2-5, with 13 positions matching TRBD2. The CDR3 runs 17 residues. Germline CDR1 MRHNA, CDR2 SNTAGT. The V segment lost 6 bases and the J segment 6 bases; nucleotides outside the gene matches: 13. In nucleotides, the CDR3 is TGTGCCAGCAGGGACCGGACTAGCGGGAGTCTCCTGAAGACCCAGTACTTC. It encodes CASRDRTSGSLLKTQYF.

The gene calls are TRBV3-1 (or the pseudogene TRBV3-2) and TRBJ2-7; 9 positions agree with TRBD1. The CDR3 has 15 amino acids. With V trimmed by 5 bases and J by 4 bases, 9 bases remained unmatched. Germline CDR1 and CDR2: LGHDT and YNNKEL (reference sequence). The DNA of the CDR3 is TGTGCCAGCAGCAGTCCGGGACAGGGCTATTACGAGCAGTACTTC. This gives the protein CASSSPGQGYYEQYF.

This sequence joins TRBV19 and TRBJ2-7; 10 bases align to TRBD1. In germline, CDR1 is LNHDA, CDR2 SQIVND (reference sequence). V dropped 6 bases and J dropped 6; count of bases not matched to a gene: 5. The CDR3 covers 13 residues. As DNA, the CDR3 is TGTGCCAGTAGAGACAGGGGGCGCGGCGAGCAGTACTTC. Amino acid sequence: CASRDRGRGEQYF.

This clone came up once. The chain employs TRBV25-1 and TRBJ2-1; TRBD1 aligns across 9 bases. This CDR3 contains 16 residues. Trimming took 4 bases from V and 9 from J; bases not matched to a gene: 13. Germline V gene lookup returns CDR1 MGHDK and CDR2 SYGVNS. In DNA form, the CDR3 reads TGTGCCAGCAGTGCCCACACAGGGGGCACGGGGATTGAGCAGTTCTTC. Protein product: CASSAHTGGTGIEQFF.

This clone was seen just once. The J gene is TRBJ1-5, the V gene TRBV13; TRBD1 matches at 12 bases. There are 18 residues in the CDR3. CDR1 PRHDT and CDR2 FYEKMQ come from the germline V gene (reference sequence). Unmatched junction bases numbered 8, after V lost 3 bases and J lost 2 bases. This CDR3 reads CASSFSGTGGLGNQPQHF. CDR3 sequence (DNA): TGTGCCAGCAGCTTCTCCGGGACAGGGGGCCTAGGCAATCAGCCCCAGCATTTT.

The count of this clone is one. V gene TRBV14 combines with J gene TRBJ2-5; TRBD1 matches 8 bases. CDR1 and CDR2 (germline): SGHDN, FVKESK. Trimming took 4 bases from V and 5 from J; bases not matched to a gene: 6. The CDR3 extends over 14 amino acids. The CDR3 loop is CASSPTRDRETQYF. The CDR3 DNA reads TGTGCCAGCAGCCCAACCCGGGACAGGGAGACCCAGTACTTC.

The chain combines TRBV3-1 (or the pseudogene TRBV3-2) with TRBJ1-3; the D is unclear. V lost 1 base, J lost 0 bases, and 7 bases lay in between. The CDR3 extends over 15 amino acids. In germline, CDR1 is LGHDT, CDR2 YNNKEL (reference sequence). The CDR3 sequence is CASSQGQVSGNTIYF. CDR3 nucleotides: TGTGCCAGCAGCCAAGGCCAAGTCTCTGGAAACACCATATATTTT.

The V call is TRBV5-1, the J call TRBJ2-7, with D perhaps matching TRBD1 (7 bases). This CDR3 has 15 amino acids. V was pared by 4 bases and J by 4 bases, with 18 bases between. Germline CDR1 SGHRS, CDR2 YFSETQ. The CDR3 is CASSPLGGGNYEQYF. Written as DNA, the CDR3 is TGCGCCAGCAGCCCCCTCGGAGGGGGCAATTACGAGCAGTACTTC. Supplemented by reference TRBV5-1 and TRBJ2-7, the full variable domain reads KAGVTQTPRYLIKTRGQQVTLSCSPISGHRSVSWYQQTPGQGLQFLFEYFSETQRNKGNFPGRFSGRQFSNSRSEMNVSTLELGDSALYLCASSPLGGGNYEQYFGPGTRLTVT.

This clone was observed a single time. The genes are TRBV27 and TRBJ2-1, with TRBD2 matching over 7 bases. The V segment lost 3 bases and the J segment 7 bases; nucleotides outside the gene matches: 3. Germline V gene data show CDR1 as MNHEY and CDR2 as SMNVEV (reference sequence). The CDR3 length is 13 residues. The DNA of the CDR3 is TGTGCCAGCAGTTTTCTAGCGGAGAATGAGCAGTTCTTC. Translation gives CASSFLAENEQFF.

The V call is TRBV6-5, the J call TRBJ2-7; 10 positions match TRBD2. The CDR3 length is 13 residues. The germline gives CDR1 MNHEY, CDR2 SVGAGI. V shed 7 bases and J 5 bases; nucleotides not matched to a gene: 5. The CDR3, as DNA: TGTGCCAGCACGGCTAGCGGGAGCCACGAGCAGTACTTC. Residues: CASTASGSHEQYF.

This clone came up once. J is TRBJ1-2 and V is TRBV9; TRBD1 agrees at 7 bases. The V gene's germline CDR1 is SGDLS and CDR2 YYNGEE. The CDR3 is 20 amino acids. J was trimmed by 0 bases and V by 4 bases; bases with no gene match: 21. Written as DNA, the CDR3 is TGTGCCAGCAGCCCCCGGACAGGAACTCTAAGAGACTACACTAACTATGGCTACACCTTC. Protein sequence: CASSPRTGTLRDYTNYGYTF.

The chain's CDR3 is CASSLAGGPTYEQYF. DNA of the CDR3: TGTGCCAGCAGCTTAGCGGGGGGGCCTACCTACGAGCAGTACTTC. V is TRBV7-8 and J is TRBJ2-7; tentatively, D is TRBD2 (7 bases). CDR3 length: 15 residues. Trimming took 0 bases from V and 2 from J, leaving 11 bases between them. Germline values: CDR1 SGHVS, CDR2 FQNEAQ.

V and J are TRBV7-6 and TRBJ2-6; 7 bases agree with TRBD1. Trimming at V came to 3 bases and at J to 1 base, leaving 9 bases not matched to a gene. The CDR3 is made up of 18 amino acids. Germline V CDR1 and CDR2: SGHVS, FNYEAQ. This chain's CDR3 is CASSFKADRISGANVLTF. DNA of the CDR3: TGTGCCAGCAGCTTCAAAGCGGACAGGATTTCTGGGGCCAACGTCCTGACTTTC.

In this sample, this clone turned up a few times. The chain is built from TRBV7-8 and TRBJ1-4, with a possible D match to TRBD1 (5 bases). Deletions cut 2 bases from V and 5 bases from J, with 12 bases between. The CDR3 is made up of 15 amino acids. The germline CDR1 and CDR2 sequences are SGHVS and FQNEAQ. DNA of the CDR3: TGTGCCAGCAGCTTAATCGAGGGGCTAAATGAAAAACTGTTTTTT. Translating it yields CASSLIEGLNEKLFF.

This clone was observed a handful of times. The rearrangement links TRBV9 to TRBJ2-2; D perhaps matches TRBD1 (6 bases). The CDR3 runs to 16 residues. V was shortened by 1 base and J by 1 base, with 11 bases between the two germline ends. Germline CDR1 reads SGDLS; CDR2 reads YYNGEE. The CDR3 DNA follows: TGTGCCAGCAGCGTAATGGGACAAATGAACACCGGGGAGCTGTTTTTT. It is translated as CASSVMGQMNTGELFF.

The chain joins TRBV7-2 to TRBJ2-5; weak D call: TRBD1 (6 bases). Trimming removed 6 bases at V and 5 bases at J, with 13 bases between. The germline CDR1 and CDR2 sequences are SGHTA and FQGNSA. The CDR3 contains 13 residues. The CDR3, as DNA: TGTGCCAGCAGTTCGACAGGTTTTGAGACCCAGTACTTC. Its protein is CASSSTGFETQYF.

This chain links TRBV19 with TRBJ1-2; 7 nucleotides line up with TRBD1. V lost 9 bases and J lost 2; bases outside the gene matches: 12. Germline V gene sequence: CDR1 LNHDA, CDR2 SQIVND (reference sequence). This CDR3 spans 15 amino acids. In DNA form, the CDR3 reads TGTGCCAGCCAGGATCGACAGGGTTTCAACTATGGCTACACCTTC. This sequence encodes CASQDRQGFNYGYTF.

The genes are TRBV14 and TRBJ1-1; perhaps TRBD1 as D (5 bases). From germline, CDR1 is SGHDN and CDR2 FVKESK. The germline V and J ends were trimmed by 7 bases and 0 bases, with 6 bases remaining between them. This CDR3 comprises 12 residues. The CDR3 loop reads CASTGLNTEAFF. The CDR3 coding sequence is TGTGCCAGCACGGGGCTGAACACTGAAGCTTTCTTT.

The CDR3, as DNA: TGTGCCACCAGGACGATATGCACAGATACGCAGTATTTT. It translates to CATRTICTDTQYF. This chain joins TRBV24-1 and TRBJ2-3; D remains unclear. CDR1 is KGHDR, CDR2 SFDVKD, per germline. This CDR3 has 13 residues. Trimming took off 7 bases at V and 1 base at J, with 8 bases between the two ends.

The chain combines TRBV19 with TRBJ2-4; possibly TRBD2 for D (5 bases). V dropped 4 bases and J dropped 7 bases, with 17 bases sitting between them. CDR1 is LNHDA, CDR2 SQIVND, per germline (reference sequence). The CDR3 totals 15 residues. In nucleotides, the CDR3 is TGTGCCAGTAGTACCTTAGCGCCCCAGGCCAACATTCAGTACTTC. This gives the protein CASSTLAPQANIQYF.

This chain uses TRBV10-3 with TRBJ2-1, with 7 positions matching TRBD2. Unmatched junction bases numbered 7, after V lost 0 bases and J lost 5 bases. Germline V gene sequence: CDR1 ENHRY, CDR2 SYGVKD. The CDR3 runs to 16 residues. The CDR3 protein is CAISESGGGLNNEQFF. The CDR3 DNA reads TGTGCCATCAGTGAGTCTGGGGGAGGGCTCAACAATGAGCAGTTCTTC.

The rearrangement uses TRBV24-1 and TRBJ2-3, with D perhaps TRBD2 (6 bases). CDR1 and CDR2 (germline): KGHDR, SFDVKD. There are 16 residues in the CDR3. V was pared by 4 bases and J by 6 bases, with 19 bases between. CDR3 protein: CATSDVTGGDWDTQYF. CDR3 in DNA: TGTGCCACCAGTGACGTGACCGGAGGGGATTGGGATACGCAGTATTTT.